This passage covers 17 T cell receptor beta chains from one sample sequenced in a study of cytomegalovirus exposure and HLA in healthy donors. Amplification used 60 Vbeta primers and 13 Jbeta primers. The table came from immunoSEQ multiplex PCR; TCRdb's copy has only in-frame clones and leaves some out. The sample has around 83,000 clones, more than 70% seen once. Source material: PBMCs. The receptors originated from a male donor in good health and CMV-seropositive.

The J gene is TRBJ2-3, the V gene TRBV4-2; 14 bases agree with TRBD2. CDR3 length: 16 residues. The V gene end was trimmed by 4 bases and the J gene end by 4 bases; junction bases not matched to a gene: 4. The germline V gene has CDR1 LGHNA and CDR2 YNFKEQ. The CDR3 protein is CASSPGLAGGADTQYF. Written as DNA, the CDR3 is TGTGCCAGCAGCCCTGGACTAGCGGGGGGTGCAGATACGCAGTATTTT.

V is TRBV7-2 and J is TRBJ2-3; 7 bases match TRBD1. The V segment lost 4 bases and the J segment 2 bases; nucleotides outside the gene matches: 6. Germline V lookup: CDR1 SGHTA, CDR2 FQGNSA. The CDR3 extends over 15 amino acids. The CDR3 nucleotides are TGTGCCAGCAGCTACCGGGACAGTTACACAGATACGCAGTATTTT. Translation: CASSYRDSYTDTQYF.

This clone was detected once. The chain is built from TRBV19 and TRBJ1-5; TRBD1 is a possible D gene (5 bases). V lost 7 bases and J 0 bases, leaving 16 bases between the germline ends. This CDR3 contains 16 residues. The germline gives CDR1 LNHDA, CDR2 SQIVND (reference sequence). This chain's CDR3 is CASKTEAFYSNQPQHF. CDR3 in DNA: TGTGCCAGTAAGACAGAAGCCTTTTATAGCAATCAGCCCCAGCATTTT.

The chain combines TRBV10-1 with TRBJ1-6; the D gene is possibly TRBD1 (6 bases). The CDR3 is 16 amino acids. V was pared by 2 bases and J by 0 bases, with 8 bases between. CDR1 WNHNN and CDR2 SYGVQD come from the germline V gene (reference sequence). The CDR3 sequence is CASSEGQSSYNSPLHF. The CDR3 bases are TGCGCCAGCAGTGAGGGACAGAGCTCCTATAATTCACCCCTCCACTTT.

The chain has TRBV5-1 and TRBJ1-1, with no clear D. The CDR3 is made up of 13 amino acids. Between the trimmed V and J ends, which lost 2 bases and 4 bases, there was a span of 9 bases. CDR1 is SGHRS and CDR2 is YFSETQ in the germline V gene. CDR3 residues: CASSLPSGTEAFF. The CDR3 DNA reads TGCGCCAGCAGCTTACCCTCGGGCACTGAAGCTTTCTTT.

The chain employs TRBV5-4 and TRBJ2-1; D gene uncertain. The V gene's germline CDR1 is SGHNT and CDR2 YYREEE (reference sequence). V lost 3 bases, J lost 0 bases, and 7 bases lay in between. The CDR3 has 14 residues. CDR3 residues: CASSSLSSYNEQFF. The CDR3 coding sequence is TGTGCCAGCAGCTCATTGAGCTCCTACAATGAGCAGTTCTTC. The entire variable domain, with the rest obtained from reference TRBV5-4 and TRBJ2-1, is as follows: ETGVTQSPTHLIKTRGQQVTLRCSSQSGHNTVSWYQQALGQGPQFIFQYYREEENGRGNFPPRFSGLQFPNYSSELNVNALELDDSALYLCASSSLSSYNEQFFGPGTRLTVL.

The V call is TRBV7-9, the J call TRBJ2-5; D perhaps matches TRBD1 (6 bases). The better agreement between TRBJ2-7 and the DNA end casts doubt on the J call. The CDR3 spans 13 residues. CDR1 SEHNR and CDR2 FQNEAQ come from the germline V gene (reference sequence). The CDR3 DNA is TGTGCCAGCAGCTTAGGCAGGGGATACGAGCAGTACTTC. It is translated as CASSLGRGYEQYF.

In the case of this clone: Distinct nucleotide sequences in the sample also encode this CDR3. This sequence joins TRBV5-1 and TRBJ2-1, with a tentative D call TRBD2 (6 bases). V lost 0 bases, J lost 6 bases, and 10 bases lay in between. The CDR3 runs 14 residues. CDR1 and CDR2 (germline): SGHRS, YFSETQ. DNA of the CDR3: TGCGCCAGCAGCTTGGGCGGGGCTAGCAATGAGCAGTTCTTC. This translates into CASSLGGASNEQFF.

The gene calls are TRBV6-6 and TRBJ2-7; 8 bases are shared with TRBD1. This CDR3 comprises 15 residues. From germline, CDR1 is MNHNY and CDR2 SVGAGI (reference sequence). After removal of 2 bases from V and 5 bases from J, the junction contained 8 bases not matched to a gene. CDR3 sequence reads: CASSYPQGAYNEQYF. CDR3 nucleotides: TGTGCCAGCAGTTACCCCCAGGGGGCGTACAACGAGCAGTACTTC.

This chain uses TRBV5-1 with TRBJ2-1; no reliable D call. Per germline, CDR1 SGHRS and CDR2 YFSETQ. Between the trimmed V and J ends, which lost 6 bases and 3 bases, there was a span of 13 bases. This CDR3 contains 14 residues. The CDR3 protein is CASKETPDYNEQFF. Written as DNA, the CDR3 is TGCGCCAGCAAGGAGACTCCAGACTACAATGAGCAGTTCTTC.

This sequence joins TRBV5-1 and TRBJ2-5; 8 nucleotides line up with TRBD1. The V gene end was trimmed by 0 bases and the J gene end by 1 base; junction bases not matched to a gene: 5. Germline V gene sequence: CDR1 SGHRS, CDR2 YFSETQ. This CDR3 comprises 16 residues. The CDR3 protein is CASSLGWTGTQETQYF. The CDR3 bases are TGCGCCAGCAGCTTGGGATGGACAGGGACCCAAGAGACCCAGTACTTC.

The chain combines TRBV14 with TRBJ1-2; tentative D call: TRBD1 (5 bases). The CDR3 length is 15 residues. Looked up from germline, CDR1 is SGHDN and CDR2 is FVKESK. V lost 0 bases and J lost 5, with 13 bases in between. The CDR3 region is CASSQDRAGRYGYTF. The CDR3 DNA reads TGTGCCAGCAGCCAAGATCGGGCAGGGAGGTATGGCTACACCTTC.

The J gene is TRBJ1-2, the V gene TRBV18; 9 bases fit TRBD1. V dropped 3 bases and J dropped 5; count of bases not matched to a gene: 7. The CDR3 length is 15 residues. Per germline, CDR1 KGHSH and CDR2 LQKENI. CDR3 in amino acids: CASSPLQGAQYGYTF. The DNA of the CDR3 is TGTGCCAGCTCACCTCTACAGGGGGCTCAGTATGGCTACACCTTC.

J is TRBJ1-5 and V is TRBV4-1; unclear D gene. The CDR3 covers 15 residues. The germline V gene encodes CDR1 MGHRA and CDR2 YSYEKL. V was clipped by 0 bases and J by 9 bases, with 15 bases between them. CDR3 amino acids: CASSQEGQAGMPQHF. Written as DNA, the CDR3 is TGCGCCAGCAGCCAAGAAGGGCAGGCGGGGATGCCCCAGCATTTT.

The chain uses TRBV18 and TRBJ2-1; possibly TRBD1 for D (5 bases). Trimming pared 4 bases from V and 6 bases from J, leaving 10 bases between. Germline V lookup: CDR1 KGHSH, CDR2 LQKENI. CDR3 size: 13 residues. Here the CDR3 reads CASSQSRANEQFF. The CDR3 DNA reads TGTGCCAGCTCACAGAGCAGGGCCAATGAGCAGTTCTTC.

The chain links TRBV7-2 to TRBJ2-7; D gene ambiguous. The CDR3 is 12 residues long. Trimming shortened V by 2 bases and J by 7 bases, and 9 bases separated the two germline ends. Per the germline V gene, CDR1 is SGHTA and CDR2 is FQGNSA. The CDR3 sequence is CASSLSSLEQYF. In nucleotides, the CDR3 is TGTGCCAGCAGCTTAAGTAGCTTGGAGCAGTACTTC. Together with reference TRBV7-2 and TRBJ2-7, the CDR3 gives the full variable domain: GAGVSQSPSNKVTEKGKDVELRCDPISGHTALYWYRQSLGQGLEFLIYFQGNSAPDKSGLPSDRFSAERTGGSVSTLTIQRTQQEDSAVYLCASSLSSLEQYFGPGTRLTVT.

This chain joins TRBV7-2 and TRBJ2-1; maybe TRBD1 (6 bases). Deletions cut 6 bases from V and 8 bases from J, with 14 bases between. The CDR3 loop spans 13 amino acids. Germline V gene sequence: CDR1 SGHTA, CDR2 FQGNSA. The CDR3 is CASRSGTLDEQFF. CDR3 sequence (DNA): TGTGCCAGCAGATCCGGGACACTCGATGAGCAGTTCTTC.